The clone carrying this TCR beta chain occurred many times. This entry is derived from a study of human T cells and chemical hapten exposure. TCRdb reanalysed the RACE reads using MiXCR and keeps one entry per CDR3 protein. In the table there are 35,000 to 40,000 distinct CDR3 sequences, roughly a tenth of which are singletons. The time point denotes: pre-sensitization, week 0. Treatment indicated: therapeutic diphenylcyclopropenone sensitization with weekly scalp DPC. Germline CDR1 is SGHRS and CDR2 is YFSETQ. There are 14 residues in the CDR3. Between the trimmed V and J ends, which lost 0 bases and 3 bases, there was a span of 10 bases.

The clonotype comes from a man aged 30 to 45 with alopecia areata. Some clones in this sample may be carry-over from other donors' samples. The source was whole blood, collected in connection with sensitization to the hapten diphenylcyclopropenone (DPC). This sequence joins TRBV5-1 and TRBJ2-7; no clear D. The CDR3 nucleotides read TGCGCCAGCAGCTTGGGGATGGACGGCTACGAGCAGTACTTC. Encoded protein: CASSLGMDGYEQYF.